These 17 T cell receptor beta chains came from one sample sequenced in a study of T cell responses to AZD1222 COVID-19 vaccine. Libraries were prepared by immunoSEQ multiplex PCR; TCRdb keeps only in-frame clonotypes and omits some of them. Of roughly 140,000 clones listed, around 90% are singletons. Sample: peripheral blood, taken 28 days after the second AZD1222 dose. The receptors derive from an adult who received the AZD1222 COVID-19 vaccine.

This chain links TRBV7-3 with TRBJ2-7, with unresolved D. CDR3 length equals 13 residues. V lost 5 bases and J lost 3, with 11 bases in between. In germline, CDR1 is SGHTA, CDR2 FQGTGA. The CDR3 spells CASSLSSGYEQYF. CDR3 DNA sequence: TGTGCCAGCAGCCTATCATCCGGCTACGAGCAGTACTTC. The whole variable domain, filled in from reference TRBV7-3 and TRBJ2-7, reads GAGVSQTPSNKVTEKGKYVELRCDPISGHTALYWYRQSLGQGPEFLIYFQGTGAADDSGLPNDRFFAVRPEGSVSTLKIQRTERGDSAVYLCASSLSSGYEQYFGPGTRLTVT.

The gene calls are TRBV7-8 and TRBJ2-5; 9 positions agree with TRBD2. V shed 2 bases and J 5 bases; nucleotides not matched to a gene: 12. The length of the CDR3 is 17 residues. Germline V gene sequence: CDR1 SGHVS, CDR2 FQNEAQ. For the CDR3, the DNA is TGTGCCAGCAGCTTAATTTCCCAAGCGGGGGGTGGGGAGACCCAGTACTTC. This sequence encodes CASSLISQAGGGETQYF. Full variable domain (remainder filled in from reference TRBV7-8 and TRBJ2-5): GAGVSQSPRYKVAKRGQDVALRCDPISGHVSLFWYQQALGQGPEFLTYFQNEAQLDKSGLPSDRFFAERPEGSVSTLKIQRTQQEDSAVYLCASSLISQAGGGETQYFGPGTRLLVL.

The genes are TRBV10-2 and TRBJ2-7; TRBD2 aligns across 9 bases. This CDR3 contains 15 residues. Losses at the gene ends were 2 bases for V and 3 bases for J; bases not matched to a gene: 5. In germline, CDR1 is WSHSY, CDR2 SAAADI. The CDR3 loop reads CASSEGSGSVYEQYF. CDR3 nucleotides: TGCGCCAGCAGTGAGGGTAGCGGGAGTGTCTACGAGCAGTACTTC.

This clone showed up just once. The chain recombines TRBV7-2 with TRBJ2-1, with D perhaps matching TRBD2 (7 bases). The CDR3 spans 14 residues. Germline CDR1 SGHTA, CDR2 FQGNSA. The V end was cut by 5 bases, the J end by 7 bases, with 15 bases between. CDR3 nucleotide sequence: TGTGCCAGCAGCCCGGGGAGGGGGGCGAATGAGCAGTTCTTC. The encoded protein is CASSPGRGANEQFF.

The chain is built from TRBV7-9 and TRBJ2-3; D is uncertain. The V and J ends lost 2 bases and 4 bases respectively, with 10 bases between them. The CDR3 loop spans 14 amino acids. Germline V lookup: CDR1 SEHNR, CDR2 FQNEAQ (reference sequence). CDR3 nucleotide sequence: TGTGCCAGCAGCTTACACACCCTTCCAGATACGCAGTATTTT. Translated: CASSLHTLPDTQYF.

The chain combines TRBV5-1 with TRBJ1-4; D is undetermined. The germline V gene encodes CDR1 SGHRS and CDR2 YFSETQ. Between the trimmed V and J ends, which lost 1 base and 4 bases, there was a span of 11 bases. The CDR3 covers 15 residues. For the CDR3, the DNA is TGCGCCAGCAGCTTGACAGTTGGGCGTAATGAAAAACTGTTTTTT. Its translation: CASSLTVGRNEKLFF.

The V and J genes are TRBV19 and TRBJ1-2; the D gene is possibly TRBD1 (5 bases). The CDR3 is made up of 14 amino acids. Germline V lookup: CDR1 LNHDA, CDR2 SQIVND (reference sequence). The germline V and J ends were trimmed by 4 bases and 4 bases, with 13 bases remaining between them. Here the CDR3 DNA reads TGTGCCAGTAGTAACGCGGACACCCCCTATGGCTACACCTTC. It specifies CASSNADTPYGYTF.

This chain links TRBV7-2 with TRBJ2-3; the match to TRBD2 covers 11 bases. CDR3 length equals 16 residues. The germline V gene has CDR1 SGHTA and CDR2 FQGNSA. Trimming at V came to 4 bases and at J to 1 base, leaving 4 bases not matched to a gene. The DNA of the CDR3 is TGTGCCAGCAGCTCCCAGGGACTAGCGGGCACAGATACGCAGTATTTT. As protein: CASSSQGLAGTDTQYF.

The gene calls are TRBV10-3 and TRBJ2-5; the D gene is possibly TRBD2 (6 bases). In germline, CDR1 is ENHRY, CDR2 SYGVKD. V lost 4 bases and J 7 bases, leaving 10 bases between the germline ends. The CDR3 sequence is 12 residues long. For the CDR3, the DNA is TGTGCCATCAGTGGCGGGGAGGTGACCCAGTACTTC. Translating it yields CAISGGEVTQYF.

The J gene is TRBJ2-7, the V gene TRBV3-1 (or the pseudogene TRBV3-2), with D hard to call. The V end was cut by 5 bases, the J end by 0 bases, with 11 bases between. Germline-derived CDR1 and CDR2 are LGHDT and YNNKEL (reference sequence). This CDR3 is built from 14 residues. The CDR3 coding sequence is TGTGCCAGCAGCTTGGACCTTGCCTCCTACGAGCAGTACTTC. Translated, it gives CASSLDLASYEQYF.

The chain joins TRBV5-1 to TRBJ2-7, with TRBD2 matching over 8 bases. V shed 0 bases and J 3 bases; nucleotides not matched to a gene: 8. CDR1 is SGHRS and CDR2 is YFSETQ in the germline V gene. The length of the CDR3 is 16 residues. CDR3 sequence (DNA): TGCGCCAGCAGCTTGGATGTAGCGGGGTCTGGCTACGAGCAGTACTTC. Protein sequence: CASSLDVAGSGYEQYF.

This chain's CDR3 is CASSLGTSGKTQYF. The CDR3, as DNA: TGTGCCAGCAGCTTAGGAACTAGCGGAAAGACCCAGTACTTC. The chain uses TRBV7-2 and TRBJ2-5; 8 positions agree with TRBD2. Germline V gene data show CDR1 as SGHTA and CDR2 as FQGNSA. The CDR3 spans 14 residues. The trim removed 1 base at V and 6 bases at J, leaving 4 bases unmatched.

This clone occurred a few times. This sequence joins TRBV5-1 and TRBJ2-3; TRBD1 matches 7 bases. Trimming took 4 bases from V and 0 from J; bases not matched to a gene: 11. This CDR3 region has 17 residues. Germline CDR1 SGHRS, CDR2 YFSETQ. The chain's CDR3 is CASSPGQAVSSTDTQYF. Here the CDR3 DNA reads TGCGCCAGCAGCCCCGGACAGGCCGTTTCTAGCACAGATACGCAGTATTTT.

The CDR3 DNA sequence: TGTGCCAGCAGAGGGGGGCGGCAAGCTTTCTTT. Protein sequence: CASRGGRQAFF. This chain connects TRBV6-5 to TRBJ1-1, with D perhaps TRBD1 (6 bases). The CDR3 contains 11 residues. Trimming shortened V by 6 bases and J by 9 bases, and 11 bases separated the two germline ends. The germline gives CDR1 MNHEY, CDR2 SVGAGI.

In nucleotides, the CDR3 is TGTGCCAGCAGCCCAGGGACAGGGCTCGAGCAGTACTTC. Residues: CASSPGTGLEQYF. The V call is TRBV7-3, the J call TRBJ2-7, with 9 bases that match TRBD1. This CDR3 comprises 13 residues. V shed 5 bases, J shed 6 bases, and the junction held 5 bases outside the gene matches. Germline CDR1 reads SGHTA; CDR2 reads FQGTGA.

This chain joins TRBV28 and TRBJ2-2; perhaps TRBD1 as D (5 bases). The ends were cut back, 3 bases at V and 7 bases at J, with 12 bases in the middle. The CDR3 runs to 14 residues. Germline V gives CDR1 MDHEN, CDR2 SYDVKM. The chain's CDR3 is CASSLQGYGGELFF. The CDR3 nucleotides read TGTGCCAGCAGTTTGCAGGGTTACGGCGGGGAGCTGTTTTTT.

This chain's CDR3 is CAWTEGDSQGVHTEAFF. CDR3 bases: TGTGCCTGGACCGAGGGGGATTCACAGGGGGTGCACACTGAAGCTTTCTTT. V is TRBV30 and J is TRBJ1-1; 8 bases map to TRBD1. The germline gives CDR1 GTSNPN, CDR2 SVGIG (reference sequence). This CDR3 is built from 17 residues. Trimming at V came to 4 bases and at J to 3 bases, leaving 16 bases not matched to a gene.